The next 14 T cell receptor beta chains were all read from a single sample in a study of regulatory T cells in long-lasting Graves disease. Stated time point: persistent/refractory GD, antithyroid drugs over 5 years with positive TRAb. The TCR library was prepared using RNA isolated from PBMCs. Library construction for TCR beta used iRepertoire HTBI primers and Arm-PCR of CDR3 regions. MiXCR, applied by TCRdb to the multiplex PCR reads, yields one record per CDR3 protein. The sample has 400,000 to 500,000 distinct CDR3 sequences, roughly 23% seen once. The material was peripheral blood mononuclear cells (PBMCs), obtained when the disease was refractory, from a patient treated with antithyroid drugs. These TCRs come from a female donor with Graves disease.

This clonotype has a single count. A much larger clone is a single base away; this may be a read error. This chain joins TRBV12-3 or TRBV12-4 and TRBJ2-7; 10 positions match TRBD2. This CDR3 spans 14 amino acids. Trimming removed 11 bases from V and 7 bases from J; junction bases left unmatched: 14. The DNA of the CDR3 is TGTGCCGGCAAGCTAGCGGGAGTCGCGGGAGAGCAGTACTTC. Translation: CAGKLAGVAGEQYF.

CDR3 DNA: TGTGCCAGCAGCATATCGGGACTAGCGAAAGAGACCCAGTACTTC. The encoded protein is CASSISGLAKETQYF. The J gene is TRBJ2-5, the V gene TRBV7-9, with 10 bases aligning to TRBD2. J gave up 3 bases and V 5 bases, and 6 bases lay outside the gene matches. This CDR3 contains 15 residues. Germline loops: CDR1 SEHNR, CDR2 FQNEAQ (reference sequence).

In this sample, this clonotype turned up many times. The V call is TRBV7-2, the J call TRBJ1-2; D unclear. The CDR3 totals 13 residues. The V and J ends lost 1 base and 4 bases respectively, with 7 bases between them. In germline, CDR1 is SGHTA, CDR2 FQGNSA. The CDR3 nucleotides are TGTGCCAGCAGCTTAGACAGCCTCTATGGCTACACCTTC. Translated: CASSLDSLYGYTF.

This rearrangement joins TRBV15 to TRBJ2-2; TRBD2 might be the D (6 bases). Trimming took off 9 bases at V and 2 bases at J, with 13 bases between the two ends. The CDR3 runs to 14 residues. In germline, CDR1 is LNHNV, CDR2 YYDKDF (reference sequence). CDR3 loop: CATAGGLNTGELFF. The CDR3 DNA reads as TGTGCCACGGCCGGGGGACTCAACACCGGGGAGCTGTTTTTT.

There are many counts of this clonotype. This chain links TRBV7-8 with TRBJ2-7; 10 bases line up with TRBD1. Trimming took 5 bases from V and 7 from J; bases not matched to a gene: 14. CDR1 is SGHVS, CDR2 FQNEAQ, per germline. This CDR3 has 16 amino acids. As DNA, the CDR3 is TGTGCCAGCAGCATCCCCTCCCGACAGGGGGCGGGGGAGCAGTACTTC. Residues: CASSIPSRQGAGEQYF.

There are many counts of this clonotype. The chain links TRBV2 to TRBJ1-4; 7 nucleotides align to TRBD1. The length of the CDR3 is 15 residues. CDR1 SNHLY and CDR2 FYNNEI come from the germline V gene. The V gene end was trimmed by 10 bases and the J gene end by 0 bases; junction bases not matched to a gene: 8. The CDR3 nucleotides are TGTGCCACCAGGGACAGCCAGGCAACTAATGAAAAACTGTTTTTT. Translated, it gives CATRDSQATNEKLFF.

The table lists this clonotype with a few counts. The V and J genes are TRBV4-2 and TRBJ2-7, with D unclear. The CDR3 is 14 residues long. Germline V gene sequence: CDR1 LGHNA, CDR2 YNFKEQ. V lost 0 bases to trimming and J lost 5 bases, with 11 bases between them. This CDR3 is CASSQDWDANEQYF. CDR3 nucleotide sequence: TGTGCCAGCAGCCAAGATTGGGATGCGAACGAGCAGTACTTC.

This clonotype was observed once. CDR3 sequence reads: CSARPGGGTDTQYF. The CDR3 DNA sequence: TGCAGTGCTAGACCGGGAGGGGGCACAGATACGCAGTATTTT. The chain uses TRBV20-1 and TRBJ2-3; 8 positions match TRBD2. This CDR3 comprises 14 residues. The V and J ends lost 2 bases and 1 base, in that order; junction bases with no gene match: 2. In germline, CDR1 is DFQATT, CDR2 SNEGSKA (reference sequence).

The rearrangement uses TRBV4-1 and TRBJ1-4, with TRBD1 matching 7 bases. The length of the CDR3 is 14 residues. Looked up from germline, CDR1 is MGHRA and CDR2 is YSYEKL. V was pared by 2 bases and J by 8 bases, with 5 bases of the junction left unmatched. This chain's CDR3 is CASSQWTGGEKLFF. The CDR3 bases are TGCGCCAGCAGCCAATGGACAGGTGGCGAAAAACTGTTTTTT.

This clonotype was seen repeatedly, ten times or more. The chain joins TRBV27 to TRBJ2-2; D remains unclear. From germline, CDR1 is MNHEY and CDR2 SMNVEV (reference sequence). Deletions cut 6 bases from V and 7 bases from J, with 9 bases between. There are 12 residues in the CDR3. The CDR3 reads CASSLGIGELFF. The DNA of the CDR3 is TGTGCCAGCAGCTTGGGAATCGGGGAGCTGTTTTTT.

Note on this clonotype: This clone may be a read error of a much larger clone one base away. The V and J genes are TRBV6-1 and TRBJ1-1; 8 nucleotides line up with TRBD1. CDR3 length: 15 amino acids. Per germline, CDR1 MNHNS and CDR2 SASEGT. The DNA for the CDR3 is TGTGCCAGCAGTCCACTGGACAGGGTGAACACTGGAGCTTTCTTT. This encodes CASSPLDRVNTGAFF.

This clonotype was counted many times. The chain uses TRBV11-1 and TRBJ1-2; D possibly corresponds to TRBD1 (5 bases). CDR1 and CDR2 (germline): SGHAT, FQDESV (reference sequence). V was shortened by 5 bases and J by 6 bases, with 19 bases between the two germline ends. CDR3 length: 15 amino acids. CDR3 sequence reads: CASSDGTIIPHGYTF. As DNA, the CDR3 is TGTGCCAGCAGCGATGGGACCATAATACCCCATGGCTACACCTTC.

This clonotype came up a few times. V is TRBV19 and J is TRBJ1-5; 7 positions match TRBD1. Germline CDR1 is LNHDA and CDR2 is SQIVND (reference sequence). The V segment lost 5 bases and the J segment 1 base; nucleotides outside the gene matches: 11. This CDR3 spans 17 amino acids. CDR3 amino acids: CASSSWTGFQSNQPQHF. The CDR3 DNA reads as TGTGCCAGTAGTTCCTGGACAGGTTTTCAGAGCAATCAGCCCCAGCATTTT.

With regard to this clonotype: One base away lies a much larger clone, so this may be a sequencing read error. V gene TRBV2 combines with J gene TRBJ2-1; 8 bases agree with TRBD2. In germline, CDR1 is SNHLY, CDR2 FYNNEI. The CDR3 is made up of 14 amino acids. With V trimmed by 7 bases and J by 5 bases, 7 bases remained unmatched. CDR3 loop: CASTTGGAHNEQFF. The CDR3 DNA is TGTGCCAGCACCACGGGGGGGGCCCACAATGAGCAGTTCTTC. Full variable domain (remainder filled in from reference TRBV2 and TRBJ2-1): EPEVTQTPSHQVTQMGQEVILRCVPISNHLYFYWYRQILGQKVEFLVSFYNNEISEKSEIFDDQFSVERPDGSNFTLKIRSTKLEDSAMYFCASTTGGAHNEQFFGPGTRLTVL.